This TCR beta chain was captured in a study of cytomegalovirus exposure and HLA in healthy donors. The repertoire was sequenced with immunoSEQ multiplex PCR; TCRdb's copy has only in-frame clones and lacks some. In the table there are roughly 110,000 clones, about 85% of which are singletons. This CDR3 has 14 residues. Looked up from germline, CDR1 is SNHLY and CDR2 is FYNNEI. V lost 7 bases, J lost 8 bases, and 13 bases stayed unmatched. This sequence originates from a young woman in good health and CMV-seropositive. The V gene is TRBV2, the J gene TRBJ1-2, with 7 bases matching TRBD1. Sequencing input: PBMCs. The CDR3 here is CASTPEGGKGGYTF. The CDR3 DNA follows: TGTGCCAGCACGCCAGAAGGGGGCAAGGGCGGCTACACCTTC.